Shown below are 5 T cell receptor beta chains from a single sample sequenced in a study of shared clonotypes between healthy human individuals. Repertoires were generated with immunoSEQ multiplex PCR, while TCRdb's copy carries only in-frame clones and drops some. The top ten clones hold around 0.13% of a sample with more than 2 million clones, more than 90% of them seen once. Source material: naive CD4+ T cells sorted from blood. Subset in this sample: CD45RA+ positively selected. The receptor set was obtained from a man aged 18 to 30 in good health.

The genes are TRBV29-1 and TRBJ1-1, with D uncertain. The CDR3 runs to 14 residues. CDR1 is SQVTM and CDR2 is ANQGSEA in the germline V gene. The V end was cut by 7 bases, the J end by 1 base, with 16 bases between. The DNA of the CDR3 is TGCAGCGCCCCCGCCTACGCTACGAACACTGAAGCTTTCTTT. Residues: CSAPAYATNTEAFF.

The CDR3 coding sequence is TGCGCCAGCATTTCACTAGCGGGGGGTATTAGTGAGCAGTTCTTC. Its translation is CASISLAGGISEQFF. This rearrangement joins TRBV10-2 to TRBJ2-1; 12 bases are a match to TRBD2. This CDR3 has 15 amino acids. Per the germline V gene, CDR1 is WSHSY and CDR2 is SAAADI. With V trimmed by 7 bases and J by 9 bases, 10 bases remained unmatched.

Comments on this clone: The same CDR3 can be traced to other DNA sequences in this sample. The CDR3: CAWRGGTEAFF. CDR3 in DNA: TGTGCCTGGAGAGGGGGAACTGAAGCTTTCTTT. The rearrangement joins TRBV30 to TRBJ1-1; a possible D gene is TRBD1 (6 bases). The CDR3 has 11 amino acids. Between the trimmed V and J ends, which lost 3 bases and 5 bases, there was a span of 7 bases. Germline values: CDR1 GTSNPN, CDR2 SVGIG (reference sequence).

The rearrangement links TRBV10-2 to TRBJ2-2; TRBD2 matches 7 bases. The V gene end was trimmed by 8 bases and the J gene end by 0 bases; junction bases not matched to a gene: 3. Per germline, CDR1 WSHSY and CDR2 SAAADI. The CDR3 sequence is 14 residues long. As DNA, the CDR3 is TGCGCCAGCTTCGGGGGGTCGAACACCGGGGAGCTGTTTTTT. Its translation: CASFGGSNTGELFF.

The gene calls are TRBV11-2 and TRBJ1-6; D is ambiguous. CDR1 is SGHAT and CDR2 is FQNNGV in the germline V gene. Trimming pared 0 bases from V and 4 bases from J, leaving 1 base between. The CDR3 runs 13 residues. DNA for the CDR3: TGTGCCAGCAGCTTAGAGTATAATTCACCCCTCCACTTT. Translated, it gives CASSLEYNSPLHF.